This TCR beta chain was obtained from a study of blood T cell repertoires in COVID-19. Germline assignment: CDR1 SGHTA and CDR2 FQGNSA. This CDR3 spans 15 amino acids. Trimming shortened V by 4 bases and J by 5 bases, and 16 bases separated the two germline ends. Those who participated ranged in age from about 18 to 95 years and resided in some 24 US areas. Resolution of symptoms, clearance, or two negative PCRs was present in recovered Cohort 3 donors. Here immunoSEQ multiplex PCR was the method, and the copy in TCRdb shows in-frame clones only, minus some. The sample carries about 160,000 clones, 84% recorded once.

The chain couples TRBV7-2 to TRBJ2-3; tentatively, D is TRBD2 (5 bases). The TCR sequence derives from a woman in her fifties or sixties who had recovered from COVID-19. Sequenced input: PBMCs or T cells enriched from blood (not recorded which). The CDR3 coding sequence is TGTGCCAGCAGCTCCCTGAGCCGAGGGATAGATACGCAGTATTTT. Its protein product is CASSSLSRGIDTQYF.